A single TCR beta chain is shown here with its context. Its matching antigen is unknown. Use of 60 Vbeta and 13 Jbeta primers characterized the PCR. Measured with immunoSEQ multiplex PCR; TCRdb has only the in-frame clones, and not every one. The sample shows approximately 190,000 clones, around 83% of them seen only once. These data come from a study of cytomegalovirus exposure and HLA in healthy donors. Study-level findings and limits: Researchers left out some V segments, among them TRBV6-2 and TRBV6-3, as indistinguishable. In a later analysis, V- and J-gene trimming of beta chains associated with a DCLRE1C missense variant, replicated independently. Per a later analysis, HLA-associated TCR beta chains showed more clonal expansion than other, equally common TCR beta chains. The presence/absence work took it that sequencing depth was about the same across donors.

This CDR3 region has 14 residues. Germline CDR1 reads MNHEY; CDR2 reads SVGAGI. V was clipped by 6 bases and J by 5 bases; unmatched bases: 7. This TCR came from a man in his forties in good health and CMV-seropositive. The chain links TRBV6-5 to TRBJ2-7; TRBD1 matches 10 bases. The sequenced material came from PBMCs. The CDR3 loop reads CASSRTGGNNEQYF. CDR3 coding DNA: TGTGCCAGCAGCCGGACAGGGGGAAACAACGAGCAGTACTTC.